Listed below are T cell receptor beta chains from one sample, sequenced in a study of blood T cells in healthy people across ages. TCRdb analysed the 5' RACE reads with MiXCR anew, one entry per CDR3 protein. The sample holds hundreds of thousands of distinct CDR3 sequences; more than 45% are singletons and the top ten take approximately 20%. The sample taken for sequencing was blood. The receptor source for this set is a man aged 30-40 years in good health. The CDR3 runs from the conserved cysteine through the conserved F or W.

>TRBV6-2/TRBV6-3
CASSRNPTGPSRGYTF
>TRBV12-3/TRBV12-4
CASSREGEDNEQFF
>TRBV20-1
CSARVMGGSSYEQYF
>TRBV7-9
CASSLKLRDGYTF
>TRBV20-1
CSAGADRLNLYEQYF
>TRBV7-2
CASSLALGTIYF
>TRBV6-5
CASSPGTVTEAFF
>TRBV7-8
CASSLGLAGGINLGNEQFF
>TRBV3-1
CASSHEPGQLYEQYF
>TRBV5-4
CASKNLPRTRVNNEQFF
>TRBV5-1
CASSQWTGPNQPQHF
>TRBV6-6
CASSYPTSGYNEQFF
>TRBV2
CASSGRLGYEQYF
>TRBV20-1
CSAGPVNTEAFF
>TRBV20-1
CSALTGAGNSPLHF
>TRBV5-1
CASGSGGGARGTDTQYF
>TRBV14
CASSWDSRTEAFF
>TRBV5-5
CASSLLIGEETQYF